The 13 T cell receptor beta chains below all came from one sample that was sequenced in a study of monozygotic twins with inflammatory bowel disease. After re-calling the 5' RACE reads, TCRdb lists one entry per CDR3 protein, DNA absent. The table lists about 450,000 distinct CDR3 sequences. The sequencing sample was made of blood. The origin of the receptors is a human donor with ulcerative colitis or Crohn's disease, or a healthy co-twin of an affected twin (not recorded which).

This chain joins TRBV2 and TRBJ2-2; checking the TCRdb D call of TRBD1 is not possible without DNA. The CDR3 is 13 residues long. Germline V gene sequence: CDR1 SNHLY, CDR2 FYNNEI. The CDR3 sequence is CASMWGETGELFF.

V and J are TRBV13 and TRBJ1-6. The CDR3 totals 13 residues. The germline gives CDR1 PRHDT, CDR2 FYEKMQ (reference sequence). The CDR3 here is CASRGENNSPLHF. Filled out from reference TRBV13 and TRBJ1-6, the complete variable domain reads AAGVIQSPRHLIKEKRETATLKCYPIPRHDTVYWYQQGPGQDPQFLISFYEKMQSDKGSIPDRFSAQQFSDYHSELNMSSLELGDSALYFCASRGENNSPLHFGNGTRLTVT.

The genes are TRBV6-5 and TRBJ2-7; absent DNA, TCRdb's TRBD2 call cannot be checked. From germline, CDR1 is MNHEY and CDR2 SVGAGI. This CDR3 spans 15 amino acids. This chain's CDR3 is CASSYSGGFRDEQYF.

CDR3 sequence: CASSQGQGSHEQYF. The chain uses TRBV5-1 and TRBJ2-7; the D call from TCRdb, TRBD1, cannot be confirmed without DNA. Germline CDR1 is SGHRS and CDR2 is YFSETQ. This CDR3 has 14 residues.

The chain combines TRBV10-3 with TRBJ1-1; TCRdb lists TRBD1, though no DNA is available to test this call. From germline, CDR1 is ENHRY and CDR2 SYGVKD. The CDR3 is 15 amino acids. CDR3 loop: CAISEEEGAWTEAFF.

This chain uses TRBV7-2 with TRBJ2-3. The germline V gene has CDR1 SGHTA and CDR2 FQGNSA. The CDR3 has 14 amino acids. CDR3 protein: CASSPQASTDTQYF.

This sequence joins TRBV12-3 or TRBV12-4 and TRBJ1-1. This CDR3 is 13 amino acids long. CDR3 sequence: CASRVTLNTEAFF.

This chain joins TRBV4-3 and TRBJ2-3; the TCRdb call, TRBD2, lacks DNA for checking. Germline CDR1 is LGHNA and CDR2 is YSLEER. The CDR3 totals 16 residues. The chain's CDR3 is CASSQEAAGGADTQYF.

The gene calls are TRBV5-6 and TRBJ1-6. There are 15 residues in the CDR3. The germline V gene has CDR1 SGHDT and CDR2 YYEEEE. The CDR3 spells CASSLEGRLNSPLHF.

The V gene is TRBV20-1, the J gene TRBJ2-3; the TRBD2 assignment by TCRdb is unverifiable without DNA. Germline V gene data show CDR1 as DFQATT and CDR2 as SNEGSKA (reference sequence). The CDR3 is 15 residues long. The CDR3 sequence is CSAPWRELGTDTQYF.

The chain couples TRBV30 to TRBJ2-5. Germline CDR1 is GTSNPN and CDR2 is SVGIG (reference sequence). The CDR3 loop spans 13 amino acids. The CDR3 region is CAWSPRIQETQYF.

The rearrangement links TRBV27 to TRBJ2-2; the D call of TRBD1 rests on TCRdb alone, since no DNA is present to check it. In germline, CDR1 is MNHEY, CDR2 SMNVEV (reference sequence). This CDR3 is 16 amino acids long. The CDR3 loop reads CASTLKGQLNTGELFF.

The chain joins TRBV19 to TRBJ1-2; TCRdb picks TRBD1, but there is no DNA to check that call. CDR3 size: 14 residues. The germline V gene has CDR1 LNHDA and CDR2 SQIVND (reference sequence). CDR3 in amino acids: CASSSSDSPSGYTF.